This TCR beta chain was observed in a study of T cell repertoires in cytomegalovirus infection. Study in general: Signatures in public TCR beta sequences pointed to both CMV infection and matching HLA type.

Remarks on this clonotype: The antigen remains unidentified.

J lost 7 bases, V lost 4 bases, and 10 bases had no gene match. In germline, CDR1 is SGHTA, CDR2 FQGNSA. The CDR3 is 15 amino acids. TCRdb recomputed calls from the reads with MiXCR, one row per CDR3 protein. The sample holds nearly 650,000 distinct CDR3 sequences; less than 25% are singletons and the top ten take roughly 8%. Study-level points and caveats: The study identified carriers of CMV plus the relevant HLA from cumulative public TCR beta family frequency. In two of eight donors, the top clonotype was HLA-C-restricted CMV-specific.

The chain combines TRBV7-2 with TRBJ2-1; 7 positions match TRBD1. This clonotype was obtained from a human donor in good health (CMV status not recorded). Some clones in this sample may be carry-over from other donors' samples. Sequencing input: CD8+ T cells from PBMCs. The CDR3 DNA is TGTGCCAGCAGCTCATTCCGGACAGGTCTAAATGAGCAGTTCTTC. This encodes CASSSFRTGLNEQFF.